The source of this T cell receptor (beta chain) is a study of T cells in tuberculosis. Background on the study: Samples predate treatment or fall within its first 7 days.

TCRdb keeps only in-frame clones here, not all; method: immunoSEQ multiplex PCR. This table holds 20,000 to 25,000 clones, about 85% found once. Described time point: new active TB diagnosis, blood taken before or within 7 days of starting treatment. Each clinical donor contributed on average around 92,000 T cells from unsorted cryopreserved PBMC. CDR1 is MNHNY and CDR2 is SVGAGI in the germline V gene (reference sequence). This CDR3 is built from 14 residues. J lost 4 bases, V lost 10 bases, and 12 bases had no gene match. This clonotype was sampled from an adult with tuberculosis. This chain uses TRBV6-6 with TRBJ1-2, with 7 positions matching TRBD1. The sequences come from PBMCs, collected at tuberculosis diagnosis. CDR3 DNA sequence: TGTGCCACTCAACTGATAGGGACAGCCTATGGCTACACCTTC. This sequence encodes CATQLIGTAYGYTF.